This T cell receptor beta chain was sequenced for a study of T cell responses to AZD1222 COVID-19 vaccine. Profiled with immunoSEQ multiplex PCR; TCRdb holds only in-frame clones, not every one. The sample lists more than 250,000 clones, more than 85% occurring once. This clone appeared a single time. Its antigen remains unknown. General study points: The study reported that nearly half of spike-specific TCRs target unmutated variant regions. The number of AZD1222 recipients seropositive at baseline was only five to seven. Without day 14 samples, only post-peak T cell repertoires were studied. Clonal diversity was possibly underestimated, and white British individuals and females predominated among donors.

The TCR comes from an adult in good health. Sequenced material: peripheral blood, taken on day 0 of AZD1222 vaccination.

As DNA, the CDR3 is TGTGCCATCAGTTGGGACAGAAGCAATCAGCCCCAGCATTTT. It specifies CAISWDRSNQPQHF. The chain couples TRBV10-3 to TRBJ1-5; the match to TRBD1 covers 7 bases. The germline CDR1 and CDR2 sequences are ENHRY and SYGVKD. With V trimmed by 5 bases and J by 1 base, 2 bases remained unmatched. The CDR3 loop spans 14 amino acids.